The text below deals with one T cell receptor beta chain. The CDR3 is made up of 18 amino acids. The sample belongs to a study of T cell responses to AZD1222 COVID-19 vaccine. Some clones are missing from TCRdb's copy, which holds only in-frame ones; the method was immunoSEQ multiplex PCR. The profile covers about 83,000 clones, with over 75% appearing a single time and more than 4.5% taken by the ten largest. This TCR derives from an adult in good health. Sequenced material: peripheral blood, taken on day 0 of MenACWY control vaccination. V and J are TRBV21-1 and TRBJ2-1; the table's TRBD2 call for D was not verified on the DNA. TRBV21-1 is designated a pseudogene. CDR3 amino acids: CASSKEGISGRSHNEQFF. The CDR3 DNA follows: TGTGCCAGCAGCAAAGAGGGGATTAGCGGGAGGTCACATAATGAGCAGTTCTTC.